The rows below give T cell receptor beta chains drawn from one sample of a study of cytomegalovirus exposure and HLA in healthy donors. This table comes from immunoSEQ multiplex PCR, and its TCRdb copy is limited to in-frame clones, with some not included. The sample holds under 200,000 clones; roughly 82% are singletons and the top ten take 0.5%. Input material: PBMCs. Receptor source: a woman between 50 and 59 years old in good health and CMV-seronegative. Both conserved end residues are part of each CDR3.

v_gene	j_gene	CDR3aa
TRBV29-1	TRBJ2-2	CSVEDHTRGTGELFF
TRBV14	TRBJ2-2	CASSPTRGGTGELFF
TRBV4-2	TRBJ1-4	CASSQGLNEKLFF
TRBV2	TRBJ2-7	CASSLGQGGEQYF
TRBV28	TRBJ2-5	CAVREETQYF
TRBV18	TRBJ2-7	CASSLYYELAGGTYEQYF
TRBV5-1	TRBJ2-3	CASSSPEGGWTDTQYF
TRBV2	TRBJ2-1	CASSRENYNEQFF
TRBV2	TRBJ1-3	CASSVTAGNTIYF
TRBV29-1	TRBJ2-1	CSVERGNEQFF
TRBV28	TRBJ2-7	CASSDWVSYEQYF
TRBV28	TRBJ2-2	CASSLIGRGDTGELFF
TRBV7-2	TRBJ2-7	CASSLARTSGVIYEQYF
TRBV2	TRBJ2-5	CASNGGAGETQYF